This T cell receptor beta chain was found in a study of shared clonotypes between healthy human individuals. Clones were read by immunoSEQ multiplex PCR, and TCRdb kept only the in-frame ones, dropping some. The sample comprises about 960,000 clones, 76% of which are singletons, and about 1.5% rests with the top ten. This CDR3 has 13 residues. V lost 2 bases and J 3 bases, leaving 7 bases between the germline ends. Germline loops: CDR1 MNHEY, CDR2 SVGAGI. Notes on this clone: The identical CDR3 is also encoded by other nucleotide sequences in the sample.

V and J are TRBV6-5 and TRBJ1-1; no clear D. The origin of this receptor is a man between 18 and 35 years old in good health. The sample consisted of memory CD4+ T cells sorted from blood. Subset in this sample: CD45RA-negative fraction. This CDR3 reads CASSYHRDTEAFF. CDR3 DNA: TGTGCCAGCAGTTACCACCGGGACACTGAAGCTTTCTTT.